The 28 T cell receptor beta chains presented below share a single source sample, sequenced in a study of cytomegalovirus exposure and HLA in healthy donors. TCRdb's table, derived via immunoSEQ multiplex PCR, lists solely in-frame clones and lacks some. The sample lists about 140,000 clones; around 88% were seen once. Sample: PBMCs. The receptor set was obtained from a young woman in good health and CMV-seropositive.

The CDR3 loop reads CASSQGQGVNKLFF. CDR3 nucleotide sequence: TGTGCCAGCAGCCAAGGACAAGGGGTGAACAAACTGTTTTTT. This rearrangement joins TRBV5-6 to TRBJ1-4, with D possibly being TRBD1 (5 bases). The germline gives CDR1 SGHDT, CDR2 YYEEEE. The CDR3 extends over 14 amino acids. Trimming pared 4 bases from V and 11 bases from J, leaving 18 bases between. The full variable domain, with the rest looked up from reference TRBV5-6 and TRBJ1-4, is DAGVTQSPTHLIKTRGQQVTLRCSPKSGHDTVSWYQQALGQGPQFIFQYYEEEERQRGNFPDRFSGHQFPNYSSELNVNALLLGDSALYLCASSQGQGVNKLFFGSGTQLSVL.

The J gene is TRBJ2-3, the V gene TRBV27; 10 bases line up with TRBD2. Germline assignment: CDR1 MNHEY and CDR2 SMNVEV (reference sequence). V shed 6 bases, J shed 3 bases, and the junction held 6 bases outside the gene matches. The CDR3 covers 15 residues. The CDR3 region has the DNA TGTGCCAGCAGAAGGGGAGCGGGAGGGACAGATACGCAGTATTTT. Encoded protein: CASRRGAGGTDTQYF.

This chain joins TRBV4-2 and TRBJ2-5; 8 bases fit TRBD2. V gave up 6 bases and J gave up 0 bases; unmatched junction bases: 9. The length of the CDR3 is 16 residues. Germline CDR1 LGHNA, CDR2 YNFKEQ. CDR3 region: CASSQGSGGNQETQYF. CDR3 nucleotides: TGTGCCAGCAGTCAGGGGAGCGGGGGAAACCAAGAGACCCAGTACTTC.

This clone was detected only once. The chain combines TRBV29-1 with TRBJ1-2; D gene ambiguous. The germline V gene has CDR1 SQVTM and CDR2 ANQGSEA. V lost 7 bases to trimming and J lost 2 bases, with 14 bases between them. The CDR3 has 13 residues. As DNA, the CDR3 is TGCAGCGCCAGCCCTACAGTCAACTATGGCTACACCTTC. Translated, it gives CSASPTVNYGYTF.

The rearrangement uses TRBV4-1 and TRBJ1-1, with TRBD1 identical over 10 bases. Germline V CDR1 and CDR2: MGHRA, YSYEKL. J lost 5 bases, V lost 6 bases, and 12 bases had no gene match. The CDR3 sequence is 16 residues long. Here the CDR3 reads CASSSLPGQGPTEAFF. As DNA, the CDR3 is TGCGCCAGCAGTTCACTACCGGGACAGGGGCCTACTGAAGCTTTCTTT.

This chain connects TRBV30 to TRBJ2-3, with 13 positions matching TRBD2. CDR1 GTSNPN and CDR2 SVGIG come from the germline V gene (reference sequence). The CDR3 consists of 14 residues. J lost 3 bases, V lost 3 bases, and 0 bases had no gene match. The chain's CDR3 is CAWRTSGGTDTQYF. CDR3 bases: TGTGCCTGGAGGACTAGCGGGGGGACAGATACGCAGTATTTT.

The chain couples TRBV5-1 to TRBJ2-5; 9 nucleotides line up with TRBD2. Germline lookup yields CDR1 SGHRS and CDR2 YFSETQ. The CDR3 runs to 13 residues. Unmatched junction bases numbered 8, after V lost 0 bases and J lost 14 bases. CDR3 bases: TGCGCCAGCAGCTTGGAATTAGGGACTAGCTCATACTTC. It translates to CASSLELGTSSYF.

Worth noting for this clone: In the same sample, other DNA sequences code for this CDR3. This CDR3 is CASSLGSSYEQYF. CDR3 DNA: TGTGCCAGCAGCTTGGGCAGCTCCTACGAGCAGTACTTC. The chain joins TRBV5-4 to TRBJ2-7, with unresolved D. This CDR3 has 13 residues. The V end was cut by 0 bases, the J end by 0 bases, with 4 bases between. CDR1 is SGHNT and CDR2 is YYREEE in the germline V gene (reference sequence).

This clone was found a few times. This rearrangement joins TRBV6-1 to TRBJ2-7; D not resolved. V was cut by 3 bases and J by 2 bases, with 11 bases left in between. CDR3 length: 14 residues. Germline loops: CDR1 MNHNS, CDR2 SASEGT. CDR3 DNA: TGTGCCAGCAGTGAGTTCGGAGTCCCCTACGAGCAGTACTTC. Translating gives CASSEFGVPYEQYF.

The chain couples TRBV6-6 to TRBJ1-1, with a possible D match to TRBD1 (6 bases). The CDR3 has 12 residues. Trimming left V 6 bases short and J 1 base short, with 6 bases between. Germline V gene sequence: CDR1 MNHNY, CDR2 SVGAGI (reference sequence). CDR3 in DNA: TGTGCCAGCAGACAGGGGAACACTGAAGCTTTCTTT. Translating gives CASRQGNTEAFF.

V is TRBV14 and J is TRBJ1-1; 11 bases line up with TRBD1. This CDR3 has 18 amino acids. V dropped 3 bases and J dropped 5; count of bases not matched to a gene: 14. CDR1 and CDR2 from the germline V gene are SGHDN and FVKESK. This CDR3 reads CASSQHLGQGASGTEAFF. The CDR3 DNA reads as TGTGCCAGCAGCCAGCACCTAGGACAGGGGGCGAGTGGTACTGAAGCTTTCTTT.

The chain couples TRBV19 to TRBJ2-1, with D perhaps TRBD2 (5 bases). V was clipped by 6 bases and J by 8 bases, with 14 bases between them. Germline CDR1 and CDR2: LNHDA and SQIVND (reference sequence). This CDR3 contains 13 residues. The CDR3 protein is CASSRPEVDEQFF. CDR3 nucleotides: TGTGCCAGTAGCCGGCCGGAGGTGGATGAGCAGTTCTTC.

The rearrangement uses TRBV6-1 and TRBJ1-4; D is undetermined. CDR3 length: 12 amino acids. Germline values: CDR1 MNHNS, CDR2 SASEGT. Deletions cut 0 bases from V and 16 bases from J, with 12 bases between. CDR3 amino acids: CASSEALNSWFF. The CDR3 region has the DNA TGTGCCAGCAGTGAAGCGCTTAACAGTTGGTTTTTT.

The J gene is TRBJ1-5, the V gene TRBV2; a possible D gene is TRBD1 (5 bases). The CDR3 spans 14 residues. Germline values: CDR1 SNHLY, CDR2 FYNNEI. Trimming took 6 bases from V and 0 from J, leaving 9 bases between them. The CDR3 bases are TGTGCCAGCAGCAGGGACTATAGCAATCAGCCCCAGCATTTT. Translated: CASSRDYSNQPQHF.

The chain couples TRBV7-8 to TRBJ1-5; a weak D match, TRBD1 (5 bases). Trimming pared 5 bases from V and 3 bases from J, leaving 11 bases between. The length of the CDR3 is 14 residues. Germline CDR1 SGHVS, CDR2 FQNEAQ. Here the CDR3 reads CASSAGRDNQPQHF. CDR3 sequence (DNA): TGTGCCAGCAGCGCGGGACGGGACAATCAGCCCCAGCATTTT.

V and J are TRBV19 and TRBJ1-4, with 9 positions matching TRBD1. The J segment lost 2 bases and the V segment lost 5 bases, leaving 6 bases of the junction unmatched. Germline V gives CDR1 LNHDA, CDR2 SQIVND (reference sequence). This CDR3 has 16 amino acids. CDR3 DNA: TGTGCCAGTAGTCCGACAGGGGGTATCACTAATGAAAAACTGTTTTTT. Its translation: CASSPTGGITNEKLFF.

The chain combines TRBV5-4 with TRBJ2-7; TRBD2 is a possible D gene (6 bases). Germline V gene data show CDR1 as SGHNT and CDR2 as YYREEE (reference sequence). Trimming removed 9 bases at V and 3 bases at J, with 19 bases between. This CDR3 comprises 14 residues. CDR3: CATRAGNNLYEQYF. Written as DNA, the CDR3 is TGTGCCACCCGGGCGGGGAATAATCTCTACGAGCAGTACTTC.

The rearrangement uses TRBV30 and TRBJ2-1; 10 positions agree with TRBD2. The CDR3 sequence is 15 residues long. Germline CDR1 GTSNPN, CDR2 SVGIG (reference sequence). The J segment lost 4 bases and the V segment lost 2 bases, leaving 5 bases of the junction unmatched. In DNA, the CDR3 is TGTGCCTGGAGTATGGGACTAGCGTATTACAATGAGCAGTTCTTC. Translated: CAWSMGLAYYNEQFF.

CDR3 loop: CASRSPDRGEKLFF. In DNA form, the CDR3 reads TGTGCCAGCAGATCTCCGGACAGGGGAGAAAAACTGTTTTTT. This chain joins TRBV25-1 and TRBJ1-4; TRBD1 matches 9 bases. This CDR3 is built from 14 residues. Germline lookup yields CDR1 MGHDK and CDR2 SYGVNS. V lost 6 bases, J lost 8 bases, and 7 bases stayed unmatched.

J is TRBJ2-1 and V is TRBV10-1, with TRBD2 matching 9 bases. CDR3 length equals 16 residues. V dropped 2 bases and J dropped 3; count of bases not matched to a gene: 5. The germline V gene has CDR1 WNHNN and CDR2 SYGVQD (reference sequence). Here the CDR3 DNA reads TGCGCCAGCAGTGAGGGGCAGCGGGAGGACTACAATGAGCAGTTCTTC. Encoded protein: CASSEGQREDYNEQFF.

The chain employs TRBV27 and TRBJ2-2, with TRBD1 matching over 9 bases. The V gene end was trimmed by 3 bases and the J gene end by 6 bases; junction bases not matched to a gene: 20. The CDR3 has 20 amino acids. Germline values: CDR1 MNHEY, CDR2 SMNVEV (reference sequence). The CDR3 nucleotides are TGTGCCAGCAGTTTTAGGGGGGGTCTGGGACAGGGCCTTATGGCCGGGGAGCTGTTTTTT. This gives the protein CASSFRGGLGQGLMAGELFF.

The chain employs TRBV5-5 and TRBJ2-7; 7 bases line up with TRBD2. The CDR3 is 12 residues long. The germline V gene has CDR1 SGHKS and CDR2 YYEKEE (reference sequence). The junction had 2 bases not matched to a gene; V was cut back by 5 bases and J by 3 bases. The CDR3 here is CASSAGVYEQYF. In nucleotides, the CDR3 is TGTGCCAGCAGTGCGGGGGTCTACGAGCAGTACTTC.

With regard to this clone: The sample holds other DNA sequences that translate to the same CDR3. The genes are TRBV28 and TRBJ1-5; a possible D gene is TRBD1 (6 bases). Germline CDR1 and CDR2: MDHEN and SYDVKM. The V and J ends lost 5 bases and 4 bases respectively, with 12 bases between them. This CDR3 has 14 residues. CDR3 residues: CASSVGQLNQPQHF. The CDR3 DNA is TGTGCCAGCAGTGTTGGACAGTTAAATCAGCCCCAGCATTTT. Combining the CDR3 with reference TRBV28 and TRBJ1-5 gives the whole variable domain DVKVTQSSRYLVKRTGEKVFLECVQDMDHENMFWYRQDPGLGLRLIYFSYDVKMKEKGDIPEGYSVSREKKERFSLILESASTNQTSMYLCASSVGQLNQPQHFGDGTRLSIL.

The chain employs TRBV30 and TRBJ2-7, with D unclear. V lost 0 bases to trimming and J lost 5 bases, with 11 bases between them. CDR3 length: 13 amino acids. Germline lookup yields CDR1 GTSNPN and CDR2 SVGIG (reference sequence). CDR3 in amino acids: CAWSVMGPDEQYF. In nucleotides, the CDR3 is TGTGCCTGGAGTGTAATGGGCCCTGACGAGCAGTACTTC. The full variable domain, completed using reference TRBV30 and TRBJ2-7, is SQTIHQWPATLVQPVGSPLSLECTVEGTSNPNLYWYRQAAGRGLQLLFYSVGIGQISSEVPQNLSASRPQDRQFILSSKKLLLSDSGFYLCAWSVMGPDEQYFGPGTRLTVT.

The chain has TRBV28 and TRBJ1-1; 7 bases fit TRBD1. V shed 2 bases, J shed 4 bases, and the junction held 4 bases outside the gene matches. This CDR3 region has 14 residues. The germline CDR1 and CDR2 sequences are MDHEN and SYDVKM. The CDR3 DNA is TGTGCCAGCAGTTTACATTACAGGGGCACTGAAGCTTTCTTT. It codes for CASSLHYRGTEAFF.

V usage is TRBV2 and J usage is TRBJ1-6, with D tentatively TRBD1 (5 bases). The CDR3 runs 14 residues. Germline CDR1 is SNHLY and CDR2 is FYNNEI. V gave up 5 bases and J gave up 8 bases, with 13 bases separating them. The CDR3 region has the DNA TGTGCCAGCAGTCGGCAGGGTAAAGATTCACCCCTCCACTTT. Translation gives CASSRQGKDSPLHF.

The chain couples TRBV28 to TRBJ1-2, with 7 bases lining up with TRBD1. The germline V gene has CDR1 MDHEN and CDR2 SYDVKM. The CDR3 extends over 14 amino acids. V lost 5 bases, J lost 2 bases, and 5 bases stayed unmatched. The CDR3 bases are TGTGCCAGCAGTACAACGGGACAGAACTATGGCTACACCTTC. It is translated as CASSTTGQNYGYTF.

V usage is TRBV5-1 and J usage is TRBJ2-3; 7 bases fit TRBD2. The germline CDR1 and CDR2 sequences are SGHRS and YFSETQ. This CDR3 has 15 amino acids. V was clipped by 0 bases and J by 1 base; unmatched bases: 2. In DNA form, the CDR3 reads TGCGCCAGCAGCTTGGTCAGCGGGGGCACAGATACGCAGTATTTT. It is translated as CASSLVSGGTDTQYF.